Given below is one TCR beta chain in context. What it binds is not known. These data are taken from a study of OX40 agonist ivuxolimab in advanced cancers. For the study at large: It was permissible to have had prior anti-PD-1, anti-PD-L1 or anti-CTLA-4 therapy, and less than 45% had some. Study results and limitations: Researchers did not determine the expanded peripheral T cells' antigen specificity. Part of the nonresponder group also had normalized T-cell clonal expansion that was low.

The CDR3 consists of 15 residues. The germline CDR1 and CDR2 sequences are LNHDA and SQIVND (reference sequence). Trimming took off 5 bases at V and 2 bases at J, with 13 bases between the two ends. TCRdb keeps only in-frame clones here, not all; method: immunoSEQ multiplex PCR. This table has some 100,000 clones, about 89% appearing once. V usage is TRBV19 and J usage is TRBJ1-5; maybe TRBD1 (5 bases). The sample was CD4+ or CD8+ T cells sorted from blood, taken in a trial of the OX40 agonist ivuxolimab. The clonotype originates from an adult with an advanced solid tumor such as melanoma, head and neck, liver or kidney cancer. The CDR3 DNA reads TGTGCCAGTAGTGTCCAGGGAGCGGGCAATCAGCCCCAGCATTTT. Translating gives CASSVQGAGNQPQHF.